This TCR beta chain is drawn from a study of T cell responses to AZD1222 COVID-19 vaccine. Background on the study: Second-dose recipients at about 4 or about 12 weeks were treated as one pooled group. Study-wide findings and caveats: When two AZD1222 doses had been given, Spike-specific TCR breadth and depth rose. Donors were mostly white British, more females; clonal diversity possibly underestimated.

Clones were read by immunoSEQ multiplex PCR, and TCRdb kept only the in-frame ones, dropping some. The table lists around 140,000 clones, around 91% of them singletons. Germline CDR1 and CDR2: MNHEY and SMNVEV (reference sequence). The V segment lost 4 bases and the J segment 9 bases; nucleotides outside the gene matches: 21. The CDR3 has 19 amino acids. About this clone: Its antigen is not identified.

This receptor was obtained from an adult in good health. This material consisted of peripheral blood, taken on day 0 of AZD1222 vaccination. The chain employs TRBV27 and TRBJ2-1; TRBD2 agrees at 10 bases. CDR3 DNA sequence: TGTGCCAGCAGTTCCATCCTCCCCCTCCAAAGCGGGAGGGCCTTTGAGCAGTTCTTC. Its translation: CASSSILPLQSGRAFEQFF.